This T cell receptor beta chain was found in a study of shared clonotypes between healthy human individuals. Study-level points and caveats: Depth of sequencing was expected to influence donor clonotype sharing.

On this clone itself: Its antigen remains unidentified. Within the sample, other DNA sequences also encode this same CDR3.

This CDR3 comprises 13 residues. The germline gives CDR1 KGHSH, CDR2 LQKENI. V was cut by 0 bases and J by 1 base, with 3 bases left in between. Method: immunoSEQ multiplex PCR; TCRdb's copy keeps in-frame clones and lacks some. The data show 1.4 million to 1.5 million clones, with roughly 95% seen just once and approximately 1.1% held by the top ten. This chain links TRBV18 with TRBJ2-5; the D is unclear. The specimen sequenced was naive CD4+ T cells sorted from blood. Regarding subset: CD45RA+ positively selected. This TCR was recovered from a man aged 30 to 45 in good health. The DNA of the CDR3 is TGTGCCAGCTCACCACCCAGCCAAGAGACCCAGTACTTC. Residues: CASSPPSQETQYF. Variable domain in full (rest from reference TRBV18 and TRBJ2-5): NAGVMQNPRHLVRRRGQEARLRCSPMKGHSHVYWYRQLPEEGLKFMVYLQKENIIDESGMPKERFSAEFPKEGPSILRIQQVVRGDSAAYFCASSPPSQETQYFGPGTRLLVL.